The 9 T cell receptor beta chains in this list originate from one sample, sequenced in a study of blood T cell repertoires in COVID-19. TCRdb keeps only in-frame clones here, not all; method: immunoSEQ multiplex PCR. The profile shows tens of thousands of clones, roughly 84% of them singletons. The source material was peripheral blood. The receptors derive from a human donor with active COVID-19. The donor label of this sample is uncertain.

The rearrangement uses TRBV7-3 and TRBJ2-7, with D perhaps matching TRBD1 (6 bases). Germline V gene lookup returns CDR1 SGHTA and CDR2 FQGTGA. This CDR3 has 13 amino acids. Between the trimmed V and J ends, which lost 5 bases and 0 bases, there was a span of 8 bases. In DNA, the CDR3 is TGTGCCAGCAGCCGGGACATCTCCTACGAGCAGTACTTC. Translated: CASSRDISYEQYF.

This chain connects TRBV19 to TRBJ1-1; TRBD1 is a possible D gene (6 bases). CDR3 length: 13 amino acids. Looked up from germline, CDR1 is LNHDA and CDR2 is SQIVND (reference sequence). Between the trimmed V and J ends, which lost 6 bases and 1 base, there was a span of 9 bases. CDR3 protein: CASRIRGNTEAFF. Written as DNA, the CDR3 is TGTGCCAGTAGAATCAGGGGGAACACTGAAGCTTTCTTT.

The rearrangement joins TRBV4-2 to TRBJ1-2; the match to TRBD1 covers 7 bases. Germline assignment: CDR1 LGHNA and CDR2 YNFKEQ. The CDR3 extends over 15 amino acids. V dropped 1 base and J dropped 0; count of bases not matched to a gene: 2. Here the CDR3 reads CASSQGDSTNYGYTF. Written as DNA, the CDR3 is TGTGCCAGCAGCCAAGGGGACAGCACTAACTATGGCTACACCTTC.

The chain uses TRBV6-5 and TRBJ1-4; D uncertain. The germline V gene encodes CDR1 MNHEY and CDR2 SVGAGI. Trimming stripped 4 bases from V and 7 bases from J, with 13 bases between. The CDR3 covers 14 residues. Here the CDR3 reads CASSFRPRSEKLFF. In DNA form, the CDR3 reads TGTGCCAGCAGTTTCAGGCCCCGAAGTGAAAAACTGTTTTTT.

The rearrangement uses TRBV9 and TRBJ1-4; maybe TRBD1 (6 bases). Germline assignment: CDR1 SGDLS and CDR2 YYNGEE. V gave up 4 bases and J gave up 5 bases, with 15 bases separating them. This CDR3 comprises 15 residues. The CDR3 spells CASSPRDTLNEKLFF. The CDR3 DNA follows: TGTGCCAGCAGCCCCAGGGACACACTCAATGAAAAACTGTTTTTT.

The CDR3 is CASSFRGSYEQYF. As DNA, the CDR3 is TGTGCCAGCAGTTTTCGGGGTTCCTACGAGCAGTACTTC. The gene calls are TRBV28 and TRBJ2-7; TRBD2 might be the D (5 bases). Germline CDR1 MDHEN, CDR2 SYDVKM. V was trimmed by 3 bases and J by 1 base, leaving 7 bases between them. This CDR3 spans 13 amino acids.

This clone showed up just a few times. The chain uses TRBV10-3 and TRBJ2-3, with D uncertain. The V gene lost 2 bases and the J gene lost 2 bases, with 8 bases spanning the gap. This CDR3 has 14 residues. Per the germline V gene, CDR1 is ENHRY and CDR2 is SYGVKD. The DNA of the CDR3 is TGTGCCATCAGTGAGCGGTCTTACACAGATACGCAGTATTTT. The encoded protein is CAISERSYTDTQYF.

The genes are TRBV6-2 or TRBV6-3 and TRBJ1-2; tentative D call: TRBD1 (6 bases). The CDR3 runs 13 residues. Trimming shortened V by 5 bases and J by 4 bases, and 11 bases separated the two germline ends. CDR1 is MNHEY and CDR2 is SVGEGT in the germline V gene. The CDR3 loop is CASSQGLLYGYTF. The CDR3 DNA follows: TGTGCCAGCAGTCAGGGGTTGCTCTATGGCTACACCTTC.

The sample holds one count of this clone. The rearrangement links TRBV7-2 to TRBJ2-7, with D tentatively TRBD1 (5 bases). Trimming left V 7 bases short and J 1 base short, with 29 bases between. Germline V gene data show CDR1 as SGHTA and CDR2 as FQGNSA. CDR3 size: 19 residues. The CDR3 nucleotides read TGTGCCAGCACCTTGGGCGATCAGGGCCGTGCTCCTCCATCCTACGAGCAGTACTTC. It codes for CASTLGDQGRAPPSYEQYF.